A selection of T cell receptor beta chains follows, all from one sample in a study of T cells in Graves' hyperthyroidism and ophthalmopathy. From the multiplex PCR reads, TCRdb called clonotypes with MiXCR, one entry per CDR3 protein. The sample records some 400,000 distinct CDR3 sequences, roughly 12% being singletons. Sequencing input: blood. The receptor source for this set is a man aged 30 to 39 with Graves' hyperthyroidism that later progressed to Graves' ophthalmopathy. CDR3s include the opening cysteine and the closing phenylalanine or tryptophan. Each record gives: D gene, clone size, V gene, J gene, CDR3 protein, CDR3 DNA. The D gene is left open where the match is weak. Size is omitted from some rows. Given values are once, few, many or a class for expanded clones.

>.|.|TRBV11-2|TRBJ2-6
CASSLRPGVAGANVLTF
TGTGCCAGCAGCTTGCGGCCTGGGGTGGCTGGGGCCAACGTCCTGACTTTC
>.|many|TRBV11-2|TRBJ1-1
CASSSGGGLSTEAFF
TGTGCCAGCAGCTCCGGGGGGGGGCTGAGCACTGAAGCTTTCTTT
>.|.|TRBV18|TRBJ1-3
CASSPGGPSSGNTIYF
TGTGCCAGCTCACCAGGGGGCCCCAGCTCTGGAAACACCATATATTTT
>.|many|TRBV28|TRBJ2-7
CASSLGEQYF
TGCGCCAGCAGCTTGGGGGAGCAGTACTTC
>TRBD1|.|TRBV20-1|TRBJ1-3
CSARRPGGHGNTIYF
TGCAGTGCTAGAAGGCCAGGGGGGCACGGAAACACCATATATTTT
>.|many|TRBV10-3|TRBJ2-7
CAISLSSGYEQYF
TGTGCCATCAGTCTTAGCAGCGGCTACGAGCAGTACTTC
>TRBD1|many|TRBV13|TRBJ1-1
CASSPTGETEAFF
TGTGCCAGCAGCCCAACAGGGGAAACTGAAGCTTTCTTT
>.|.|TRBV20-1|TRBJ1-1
CSASRDIGTEAFF
TGCAGTGCTTCACGGGACATCGGCACTGAAGCTTTCTTT
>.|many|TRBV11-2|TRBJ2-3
CASSLVQDLQDTQYF
TGTGCCAGCAGCTTAGTGCAGGATCTTCAAGATACGCAGTATTTT
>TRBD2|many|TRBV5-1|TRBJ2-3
CASSYQAGENTQYF
TGCGCCAGCAGCTATCAAGCGGGGGAGAATACGCAGTATTTT
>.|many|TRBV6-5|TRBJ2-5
CASSYTGTVGETQYF
TGTGCCAGCAGTTACACGGGGACGGTCGGGGAGACCCAGTACTTC
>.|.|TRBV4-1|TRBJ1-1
CASSQPPGDLLTTEAFF
TGCGCCAGCAGCCAACCCCCAGGGGACCTCCTGACCACTGAAGCTTTCTTT
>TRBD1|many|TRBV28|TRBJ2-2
CANEDRDTGELFF
TGTGCCAACGAGGACAGGGACACCGGGGAGCTGTTTTTT
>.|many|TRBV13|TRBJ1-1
CASSLGGGAEMNTEAFF
TGTGCCAGCAGCTTAGGCGGAGGGGCGGAGATGAACACTGAAGCTTTCTTT
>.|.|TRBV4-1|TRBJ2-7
CASSQDSGGGDEQYF
TGCGCCAGCAGCCAAGACTCCGGGGGAGGAGACGAGCAGTACTTC
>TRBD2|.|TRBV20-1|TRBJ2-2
CSARTLGGANTGELFF
TGCAGTGCTAGAACCCTCGGGGGGGCGAACACCGGGGAGCTGTTTTTT